These 29 T cell receptor beta chains were all obtained from the same sample, sequenced in a study of beta chain features in type 1 diabetes. The sequenced template was cDNA made from the entire isolated RNA. Only in-frame clones appear in the TCRdb table, and some are missing; sequencing was by immunoSEQ multiplex PCR. The data hold roughly 370,000 clones, with approximately 15% observed a single time. The sample consisted of naive CD4+ T cells from blood. These receptors were obtained from a man aged 25 to 40 in good health.

This clone has just a few counts. J is TRBJ2-1 and V is TRBV1; no check of the table's D call, TRBD2, against the DNA was made. TRBV1 is noted as a pseudogene. The CDR3 has 17 residues. In DNA, the CDR3 is TGCACCAGCAGCCAAGCACAAAATAGCGGGAGATACAATGAGCAGTTCTTC. It is translated as CTSSQAQNSGRYNEQFF.

The V and J genes are TRBV30 and TRBJ2-3, with 9 positions matching TRBD1. The CDR3 is 14 amino acids. Per germline, CDR1 GTSNPN and CDR2 SVGIG (reference sequence). V lost 2 bases and J lost 2; bases outside the gene matches: 2. CDR3 sequence reads: CAWSRTGATDTQYF. The CDR3 region has the DNA TGTGCCTGGAGTCGGACAGGGGCCACAGATACGCAGTATTTT. The full variable domain, rest sourced from reference TRBV30 and TRBJ2-3, is SQTIHQWPATLVQPVGSPLSLECTVEGTSNPNLYWYRQAAGRGLQLLFYSVGIGQISSEVPQNLSASRPQDRQFILSSKKLLLSDSGFYLCAWSRTGATDTQYFGPGTRLTVL.

This chain uses TRBV11-2 with TRBJ2-1; D not resolved. Germline lookup yields CDR1 SGHAT and CDR2 FQNNGV. The ends were cut back, 0 bases at V and 12 bases at J, with 12 bases in the middle. CDR3 length: 13 amino acids. The CDR3, as DNA: TGTGCCAGCAGCTTAGATCGAGGCCCAGTGCAGTTCTTC. This gives the protein CASSLDRGPVQFF.

The sample holds one count of this clone. This chain joins TRBV7-8 and TRBJ2-7; TRBD1 matches 9 bases. This CDR3 is 14 amino acids long. With 5 bases clipped from V and 3 bases from J, the junction kept 5 bases outside the gene matches. Germline V gene lookup returns CDR1 SGHVS and CDR2 FQNEAQ. For the CDR3, the DNA is TGTGCCAGCAGCCAGGGGGACAGGGACTACGAGCAGTACTTC. Its protein is CASSQGDRDYEQYF.

Only a few counts were recorded for this clone. V usage is TRBV19 and J usage is TRBJ2-1; TRBD1 matches 7 bases. This CDR3 is 16 amino acids long. The V gene end was trimmed by 1 base and the J gene end by 7 bases; junction bases not matched to a gene: 10. From germline, CDR1 is LNHDA and CDR2 SQIVND (reference sequence). CDR3 sequence (DNA): TGTGCCAGTAGTATAGGAGGGACAGCGGCTAGGAATGAGCAGTTCTTC. Translating gives CASSIGGTAARNEQFF. Variable domain in full (rest from reference TRBV19 and TRBJ2-1): DGGITQSPKYLFRKEGQNVTLSCEQNLNHDAMYWYRQDPGQGLRLIYYSQIVNDFQKGDIAEGYSVSREKKESFPLTVTSAQKNPTAFYLCASSIGGTAARNEQFFGPGTRLTVL.

V usage is TRBV7-8 and J usage is TRBJ2-1; D gene uncertain. Germline V gene lookup returns CDR1 SGHVS and CDR2 FQNEAQ. The CDR3 covers 12 residues. V lost 5 bases and J 6 bases, leaving 8 bases between the germline ends. This CDR3 is CASSPLGNEQFF. CDR3 DNA sequence: TGTGCCAGCAGCCCGCTGGGCAATGAGCAGTTCTTC.

The table lists this clone with a few counts. The chain links TRBV29-1 to TRBJ1-2, with 9 bases that match TRBD1. The germline CDR1 and CDR2 sequences are SQVTM and ANQGSEA. V gave up 5 bases and J gave up 6 bases; unmatched junction bases: 7. The CDR3 has 13 residues. The DNA for the CDR3 is TGCAGCGTTACAGACAGGGGGAGCAATGGCTACACCTTC. Translated, it gives CSVTDRGSNGYTF.

The chain recombines TRBV29-1 with TRBJ2-1, with D unclear. From germline, CDR1 is SQVTM and CDR2 ANQGSEA. The CDR3 extends over 13 amino acids. V lost 5 bases and J lost 2, with 10 bases in between. The CDR3 coding sequence is TGCAGCGTTAAGGACGGCGCCTACAATGAGCAGTTCTTC. It codes for CSVKDGAYNEQFF.

J is TRBJ2-5 and V is TRBV18; 7 bases are a match to TRBD1. Germline loops: CDR1 KGHSH, CDR2 LQKENI. This CDR3 is 14 amino acids long. Trimming took 2 bases from V and 5 from J; bases not matched to a gene: 5. For the CDR3, the DNA is TGTGCCAGCTCACCAGACAGGGAATGGGAGACCCAGTACTTC. It codes for CASSPDREWETQYF.

This chain links TRBV29-1 with TRBJ1-2; D not resolved. The CDR3 has 12 amino acids. Germline V gene data show CDR1 as SQVTM and CDR2 as ANQGSEA. Trimming removed 2 bases at V and 8 bases at J, with 12 bases between. The CDR3 coding sequence is TGCAGCGTTGAAACGGGCCTTAGGGGCTACACCTTC. It specifies CSVETGLRGYTF.

The rearrangement joins TRBV28 to TRBJ1-1, with D unclear. Trimming removed 2 bases from V and 8 bases from J, with 9 bases in between. Germline V gene lookup returns CDR1 MDHEN and CDR2 SYDVKM. This CDR3 spans 12 amino acids. CDR3 nucleotide sequence: TGTGCCAGCAGTTTAAGGACCTCAGAAGCTTTCTTT. This encodes CASSLRTSEAFF.

There are a few counts of this clone. V gene TRBV4-1 combines with J gene TRBJ1-3, with 8 bases matching TRBD1. This CDR3 comprises 17 residues. Germline loops: CDR1 MGHRA, CDR2 YSYEKL. With V trimmed by 4 bases and J by 7 bases, 15 bases remained unmatched. CDR3 sequence: CASSRVRADRVLNTIYF. CDR3 DNA sequence: TGCGCCAGCAGCCGAGTGAGAGCGGACAGGGTTTTGAACACCATATATTTT.

The chain uses TRBV7-2 and TRBJ2-1; D is unresolved. CDR1 is SGHTA and CDR2 is FQGNSA in the germline V gene. The CDR3 loop spans 11 amino acids. V lost 6 bases, J lost 10 bases, and 10 bases lay in between. The CDR3 region has the DNA TGTGCCAGCAGTAACCCTGGGGAGCAGTTCTTC. Encoded protein: CASSNPGEQFF. The full variable domain, with the rest looked up from reference TRBV7-2 and TRBJ2-1, is GAGVSQSPSNKVTEKGKDVELRCDPISGHTALYWYRQSLGQGLEFLIYFQGNSAPDKSGLPSDRFSAERTGGSVSTLTIQRTQQEDSAVYLCASSNPGEQFFGPGTRLTVL.

The table lists this clone with a few counts. J is TRBJ2-2 and V is TRBV19; D gene unclear. This CDR3 spans 13 amino acids. V shed 7 bases and J shed 4 bases, with 10 bases lying between them. CDR1 LNHDA and CDR2 SQIVND come from the germline V gene (reference sequence). Written as DNA, the CDR3 is TGTGCCAGTACCCAGGCTCTCACCGGGGAGCTGTTTTTT. The encoded protein is CASTQALTGELFF.

A few counts support this clone. The V gene is TRBV30, the J gene TRBJ2-1; 10 nucleotides line up with TRBD2. The CDR3 length is 15 residues. CDR1 is GTSNPN, CDR2 SVGIG, per germline (reference sequence). The V gene end was trimmed by 3 bases and the J gene end by 7 bases; junction bases not matched to a gene: 9. CDR3 amino acids: CAWSPASGSNNEQFF. In DNA form, the CDR3 reads TGTGCCTGGAGCCCGGCTAGCGGGAGTAATAATGAGCAGTTCTTC.

This chain connects TRBV29-1 to TRBJ1-2; D possibly corresponds to TRBD1 (6 bases). In germline, CDR1 is SQVTM, CDR2 ANQGSEA. The CDR3 is 13 residues long. Trimming took off 6 bases at V and 7 bases at J, with 18 bases between the two ends. The CDR3 coding sequence is TGCAGCGTCGCGACCCAGGGGATCTCTGGCTACACCTTC. This sequence encodes CSVATQGISGYTF.

The chain couples TRBV11-3 to TRBJ2-2; 8 positions match TRBD2. V gave up 8 bases and J gave up 3 bases; unmatched junction bases: 8. Germline V gene data show CDR1 as SGHNT and CDR2 as YENEEA. The length of the CDR3 is 15 residues. CDR3: CASSTRGGHTGELFF. The CDR3, as DNA: TGTGCCAGCTCTACCCGGGGGGGACACACCGGGGAGCTGTTTTTT.

The chain joins TRBV4-1 to TRBJ2-7; D possibly corresponds to TRBD2 (5 bases). V lost 4 bases and J 0 bases, leaving 13 bases between the germline ends. The CDR3 sequence is 15 residues long. In germline, CDR1 is MGHRA, CDR2 YSYEKL. CDR3 in DNA: TGCGCCAGCAGCCGAGAAACGGGGAGCTCCTACGAGCAGTACGTC. It encodes CASSRETGSSYEQYV.

V gene TRBV2 combines with J gene TRBJ1-6, with D perhaps TRBD1 (5 bases). The CDR3 runs to 14 residues. Trimming removed 6 bases at V and 9 bases at J, with 15 bases between. Germline V lookup: CDR1 SNHLY, CDR2 FYNNEI. CDR3 loop: CASRNGTDVSPLHF. The CDR3 DNA reads as TGTGCCAGCAGGAACGGGACGGATGTTTCACCCCTCCACTTT.

This clone was picked up a small number of times. The chain carries TRBV4-1 and TRBJ2-1; D is unresolved. The CDR3 is made up of 12 amino acids. Looked up from germline, CDR1 is MGHRA and CDR2 is YSYEKL. Trimming cost V 2 bases and J 9 bases, with 8 bases left between them. The CDR3 spells CASSQPAGEQFF. Here the CDR3 DNA reads TGCGCCAGCAGCCAACCAGCAGGTGAGCAGTTCTTC.

The J gene is TRBJ2-5, the V gene TRBV19; D is unclear. The CDR3 loop spans 13 amino acids. Trimming removed 5 bases at V and 2 bases at J, with 9 bases between. Germline-derived CDR1 and CDR2 are LNHDA and SQIVND (reference sequence). CDR3 protein: CASSFGSQETQYF. In DNA, the CDR3 is TGTGCCAGTAGTTTCGGGTCTCAAGAGACCCAGTACTTC.

The J gene is TRBJ2-3, the V gene TRBV6-6; D may match TRBD1 or TRBD2 (5 bases each). The CDR3 sequence is 16 residues long. The ends were cut back, 0 bases at V and 0 bases at J, with 10 bases in the middle. Per the germline V gene, CDR1 is MNHNY and CDR2 is SVGAGI (reference sequence). The CDR3 DNA follows: TGTGCCAGCAGTTACTCGCCGGGGCCTAGCACAGATACGCAGTATTTT. Translating gives CASSYSPGPSTDTQYF.

The table lists this clone with a few counts. The chain links TRBV30 to TRBJ2-1; no clear D. CDR1 and CDR2 (germline): GTSNPN, SVGIG (reference sequence). CDR3 length: 14 residues. V lost 5 bases, J lost 0 bases, and 11 bases lay in between. The CDR3 loop is CAWSLRSSYNEQFF. In DNA form, the CDR3 reads TGTGCCTGGTCACTTCGGAGCTCCTACAATGAGCAGTTCTTC.

The chain combines TRBV9 with TRBJ2-5, with D hard to call. The CDR3 consists of 13 residues. Trimming took off 1 base at V and 2 bases at J, with 6 bases between the two ends. Germline CDR1 is SGDLS and CDR2 is YYNGEE. The DNA for the CDR3 is TGTGCCAGCAGCGTAAGCCAGCAAGAGACCCAGTACTTC. Translating gives CASSVSQQETQYF.

Only a few counts were recorded for this clone. V gene TRBV10-3 combines with J gene TRBJ2-3; D might be TRBD1 or TRBD2, each matching 5 bases. This CDR3 is built from 17 residues. V lost 4 bases to trimming and J lost 2 bases, with 19 bases between them. Germline lookup yields CDR1 ENHRY and CDR2 SYGVKD. The CDR3 region has the DNA TGTGCCATCAGTGCGCGGACTTTAGGGACCATCACAGATACGCAGTATTTT. This codes for CAISARTLGTITDTQYF.

This chain connects TRBV7-4 to TRBJ2-7, with TRBD2 as a possible D gene (5 bases). The CDR3 has 13 residues. Looked up from germline, CDR1 is SGHVT and CDR2 is SQSDAQ. Trimming took off 5 bases at V and 3 bases at J, with 11 bases between the two ends. CDR3 DNA: TGTGCCAGCAGCCCCACTAGAAACTACGAGCAGTACGTC. It translates to CASSPTRNYEQYV.

This clone was picked up a small number of times. CDR3 sequence (DNA): TGTGCCAGCAGCGCGGGGGAAACTAGAATCACAGATACGCAGTATTTT. Its translation is CASSAGETRITDTQYF. J is TRBJ2-3 and V is TRBV5-4; TRBD2 agrees at 7 bases. V lost 4 bases and J lost 2; bases outside the gene matches: 10. CDR1 SGHNT and CDR2 YYREEE come from the germline V gene (reference sequence). CDR3 length: 16 amino acids.

The J gene is TRBJ1-2, the V gene TRBV19; a weak D match, TRBD1 (5 bases). The CDR3 covers 15 residues. Germline assignment: CDR1 LNHDA and CDR2 SQIVND (reference sequence). Trimming took off 5 bases at V and 3 bases at J, with 16 bases between the two ends. The DNA for the CDR3 is TGTGCCAGTAGTCTGGACACCTTCTGGGACTATGGCTACACCTTC. This gives the protein CASSLDTFWDYGYTF.

This clone was observed a handful of times. The genes are TRBV9 and TRBJ2-5, with 8 bases matching TRBD2. In germline, CDR1 is SGDLS, CDR2 YYNGEE. This CDR3 region has 14 residues. V lost 3 bases to trimming and J lost 5 bases; unmatched junction nucleotides: 6. This chain's CDR3 is CASSGSGSRETQYF. CDR3 nucleotides: TGTGCCAGCAGCGGGAGCGGGAGCCGGGAGACCCAGTACTTC.